This TCR beta chain was retrieved from a study of early T cells in non-severe SARS-CoV-2 infection. For the study at large: The authors sequenced bulk RNA from unsorted whole blood, leaving chains unpaired.

The CDR3 sequence is 15 residues long. Trimming removed 1 base from V and 5 bases from J; junction bases left unmatched: 4. CDR1 MGHRA and CDR2 YSYEKL come from the germline V gene. Broader study findings: In VDJdb matching, anti-spike CD8 responses were favored while private and CD4 specificities went missing.

Unique molecular identifiers (one per individual cDNA molecule) were attached. TCRdb passed the 5' RACE reads through MiXCR, listing each CDR3 protein once. The table shows tens of thousands of distinct CDR3 sequences, with roughly 16% occurring only once. On this clonotype itself: Its antigen is undetermined.

The sequencing here drew on whole blood, taken at baseline. The genes are TRBV4-1 and TRBJ2-3; TRBD2 matches 9 bases. The clonotype was recovered from an adult who was a healthcare worker with PCR-confirmed SARS-CoV-2 infection or an uninfected control (not recorded which). As DNA, the CDR3 is TGCGCCAGCAGCCAAGCCGGTAGCGGGAGAGATACGCAGTATTTT. It yields the protein CASSQAGSGRDTQYF.